A single sample is the source of the 27 T cell receptor beta chains below, sequenced in a study of T cells in localized non-small cell lung cancer (TCRdb year 2020). Libraries were prepared through the immunoSEQ multiplex PCR assay. Entries here come from immuneACCESS through TCRdb and include only in-frame sequences with V and J called. Some clones fail to appear in such tables; in the studies checked, an unresolved V gene covers under half of the shortfall, and the cause of the remainder is unknown. Recorded for this sample are fewer than 35,000 clones; about 78% of them occurred a single time. In total, the top ten clones hold less than 45% of the sample. The material was peripheral blood, obtained before any cancer treatment. The receptors were gathered from a male donor at least 60 years old with stage II squamous cell lung carcinoma.

The sample holds one count of this clone. V is TRBV5-4 and J is TRBJ2-2; D ambiguous. The length of the CDR3 is 16 residues. Germline V gives CDR1 SGHNT, CDR2 YYREEE (reference sequence). V shed 0 bases and J shed 0 bases, with 9 bases lying between them. CDR3 sequence (DNA): TGTGCCAGCAGCTTGGGACGGTTAACGAACACCGGGGAGCTGTTTTTT. Protein product: CASSLGRLTNTGELFF.

This chain links TRBV5-1 with TRBJ1-1, with TRBD1 as a possible D gene (6 bases). CDR3 size: 14 residues. The germline V gene encodes CDR1 SGHRS and CDR2 YFSETQ. Trimming left V 0 bases short and J 3 bases short, with 9 bases between. The CDR3 DNA reads as TGCGCCAGCAGCTTGGTTCCAGGGGACACTGAAGCTTTCTTT. Its protein is CASSLVPGDTEAFF.

The J gene is TRBJ2-1, the V gene TRBV30, with no clear D. Trimming cost V 1 base and J 4 bases, with 11 bases left between them. CDR3 length: 14 amino acids. Germline values: CDR1 GTSNPN, CDR2 SVGIG (reference sequence). The CDR3 sequence: CAWSGEANYNEQFF. The CDR3 nucleotides are TGTGCCTGGAGTGGGGAAGCGAATTACAATGAGCAGTTCTTC.

This clone was picked up one time. The chain has TRBV28 and TRBJ1-1; TRBD1 matches 8 bases. Germline V gene lookup returns CDR1 MDHEN and CDR2 SYDVKM. The CDR3 contains 13 residues. J gave up 8 bases and V 4 bases, and 6 bases lay outside the gene matches. CDR3 loop: CASSSYGQGEAFF. CDR3 nucleotides: TGTGCCAGCAGTTCTTATGGACAGGGAGAAGCTTTCTTT.

This chain connects TRBV7-3 to TRBJ1-2; D gene ambiguous. Trimming pared 5 bases from V and 6 bases from J, leaving 19 bases between. The CDR3 consists of 15 residues. Germline-derived CDR1 and CDR2 are SGHTA and FQGTGA. The CDR3 DNA follows: TGTGCCAGCAGCCCCCTCGGCGGGAACACGGATGGCTACACCTTC. Its translation: CASSPLGGNTDGYTF. The variable domain in full, completed from reference TRBV7-3 and TRBJ1-2, reads GAGVSQTPSNKVTEKGKYVELRCDPISGHTALYWYRQSLGQGPEFLIYFQGTGAADDSGLPNDRFFAVRPEGSVSTLKIQRTERGDSAVYLCASSPLGGNTDGYTFGSGTRLTVV.

V gene TRBV4-3 combines with J gene TRBJ2-5; TRBD2 might be the D (6 bases). Germline CDR1 reads LGHNA; CDR2 reads YSLEER. The CDR3 has 14 residues. Trimming pared 1 base from V and 5 bases from J, leaving 11 bases between. The DNA of the CDR3 is TGCGCCAGCAGCCAAGGAATTGGGGGGGAGACCCAGTACTTC. This codes for CASSQGIGGETQYF.

In its sample, this clone was seen a few times. J is TRBJ1-1 and V is TRBV2; D gene unclear. With 7 bases removed from V and 1 base from J, the gap between germline ends came to 10 bases. The CDR3 spans 13 residues. From germline, CDR1 is SNHLY and CDR2 FYNNEI. The CDR3 bases are TGTGCCAGCATTCCTTGGGAGAACACTGAAGCTTTCTTT. Its translation is CASIPWENTEAFF.

The chain recombines TRBV2 with TRBJ2-5, with 9 positions matching TRBD2. Looked up from germline, CDR1 is SNHLY and CDR2 is FYNNEI. V shed 6 bases and J 5 bases; nucleotides not matched to a gene: 7. This CDR3 region has 14 residues. In nucleotides, the CDR3 is TGTGCCAGCAGCGGGACTAGCAATTTCGAGACCCAGTACTTC. Amino acid sequence: CASSGTSNFETQYF.

CDR3 sequence (DNA): TGTGCCAGCAGCTTGGGGACAGGGGGAAGGACTGAAGCTTTCTTT. Translation: CASSLGTGGRTEAFF. The chain joins TRBV7-9 to TRBJ1-1; TRBD1 aligns across 11 bases. The junction had 5 bases not matched to a gene; V was cut back by 3 bases and J by 5 bases. Germline CDR1 and CDR2: SEHNR and FQNEAQ (reference sequence). This CDR3 contains 15 residues.

The chain is built from TRBV30 and TRBJ2-4; D may be TRBD1 or TRBD2 (6 bases each). The CDR3 extends over 13 amino acids. From germline, CDR1 is GTSNPN and CDR2 SVGIG (reference sequence). The V and J ends lost 3 bases and 7 bases respectively, with 13 bases between them. In nucleotides, the CDR3 is TGTGCCTGGAGCGGGGGCCCCGGGAACATTCAGTACTTC. It codes for CAWSGGPGNIQYF.

The chain has TRBV28 and TRBJ2-5; D is unresolved. The germline V gene has CDR1 MDHEN and CDR2 SYDVKM. The CDR3 extends over 13 amino acids. V was trimmed by 3 bases and J by 6 bases, leaving 11 bases between them. CDR3 coding DNA: TGTGCCAGCAGTTTGGCGACTCCGAAGACCCAGTACTTC. It yields the protein CASSLATPKTQYF.

The J gene is TRBJ2-2, the V gene TRBV6-5; 11 nucleotides line up with TRBD1. CDR3 length: 15 residues. V gave up 6 bases and J gave up 5 bases; unmatched junction bases: 5. The germline V gene has CDR1 MNHEY and CDR2 SVGAGI. The CDR3 protein is CASRRDRGGTGELFF. In nucleotides, the CDR3 is TGTGCCAGCAGAAGGGACAGGGGGGGAACCGGGGAGCTGTTTTTT.

This clone was found a few times. The chain uses TRBV6-1 and TRBJ1-1; 7 nucleotides match TRBD1. J was trimmed by 4 bases and V by 4 bases; bases with no gene match: 6. The germline V gene has CDR1 MNHNS and CDR2 SASEGT. The CDR3 length is 14 residues. The CDR3 spells CASSGQGSATEAFF. The CDR3 region has the DNA TGTGCCAGCAGTGGACAGGGTAGTGCCACTGAAGCTTTCTTT.

The chain joins TRBV6-5 to TRBJ1-2, with TRBD1 matching over 7 bases. Germline CDR1 reads MNHEY; CDR2 reads SVGAGI. There are 16 residues in the CDR3. The V segment lost 3 bases and the J segment 8 bases; nucleotides outside the gene matches: 15. The CDR3 sequence: CASSYKGDRGYGGYTF. CDR3 sequence (DNA): TGTGCCAGCAGTTATAAAGGGGACAGAGGCTATGGCGGCTACACCTTC.

This clone was seen just once. This chain uses TRBV7-6 with TRBJ2-1; 13 positions agree with TRBD2. Germline CDR1 is SGHVS and CDR2 is FNYEAQ. Trimming took 1 base from V and 9 from J; bases not matched to a gene: 6. The CDR3 has 16 residues. The DNA for the CDR3 is TGTGCCAGCAGCTTAGGGACTAGCGGGAGCAGGGGTGAGCAGTTCTTC. This translates into CASSLGTSGSRGEQFF.

V is TRBV25-1 and J is TRBJ2-1, with D hard to call. In germline, CDR1 is MGHDK, CDR2 SYGVNS. This CDR3 has 14 amino acids. V lost 3 bases to trimming and J lost 15 bases, with 21 bases between them. The CDR3 region is CASSDRGSLGILFF. DNA of the CDR3: TGTGCCAGCAGTGACCGTGGCAGCCTCGGTATTCTGTTCTTC.

This chain joins TRBV6-6 and TRBJ1-6; no clear D. The CDR3 consists of 13 residues. CDR1 and CDR2 (germline): MNHNY, SVGAGI (reference sequence). V gave up 4 bases and J gave up 8 bases, with 9 bases separating them. The DNA of the CDR3 is TGTGCCAGCAGTTCTCCGTCAGATTCACCCCTCCACTTT. Residues: CASSSPSDSPLHF.

The chain carries TRBV25-1 and TRBJ1-3; D not resolved. Trimming shortened V by 3 bases and J by 0 bases, and 6 bases separated the two germline ends. In germline, CDR1 is MGHDK, CDR2 SYGVNS. This CDR3 has 14 amino acids. CDR3 region: CASSEGSSGNTIYF. The CDR3 nucleotides are TGTGCCAGCAGTGAGGGAAGCTCTGGAAACACCATATATTTT.

This chain links TRBV25-1 with TRBJ2-7; 8 bases align to TRBD1. The CDR3 length is 13 residues. Unmatched junction bases numbered 7, after V lost 6 bases and J lost 6 bases. Germline V gives CDR1 MGHDK, CDR2 SYGVNS. DNA for the CDR3: TGTGCCAGCAGGCAAACTGACAGGGGCGAGCAGTACTTC. Protein product: CASRQTDRGEQYF.

This chain connects TRBV27 to TRBJ1-2; a possible D gene is TRBD1 (5 bases). This CDR3 is 15 amino acids long. V shed 4 bases and J shed 4 bases, with 16 bases lying between them. Germline CDR1 MNHEY, CDR2 SMNVEV (reference sequence). The CDR3 here is CASSSPSLGVYGYTF. Written as DNA, the CDR3 is TGTGCCAGCAGTTCCCCGTCCCTAGGGGTCTATGGCTACACCTTC.

V and J are TRBV5-1 and TRBJ2-2, with no clear D. With 0 bases removed from V and 7 bases from J, the gap between germline ends came to 10 bases. CDR1 and CDR2 (germline): SGHRS, YFSETQ. The CDR3 spans 14 residues. CDR3 region: CASSLEASGGELFF. The DNA for the CDR3 is TGCGCCAGCAGCTTGGAGGCTAGTGGCGGGGAGCTGTTTTTT.

V and J are TRBV11-3 and TRBJ2-1; TRBD2 matches 9 bases. The germline CDR1 and CDR2 sequences are SGHNT and YENEEA. The CDR3 has 15 residues. Unmatched junction bases numbered 4, after V lost 3 bases and J lost 4 bases. The CDR3 DNA is TGTGCCAGCAGCTTTAGCGGGAGTGCTTACAATGAGCAGTTCTTC. Protein: CASSFSGSAYNEQFF. Using reference TRBV11-3 and TRBJ2-1 for the parts outside the CDR3, the full variable domain is EAGVVQSPRYKIIEKKQPVAFWCNPISGHNTLYWYLQNLGQGPELLIRYENEEAVDDSQLPKDRFSAERLKGVDSTLKIQPAELGDSAVYLCASSFSGSAYNEQFFGPGTRLTVL.

The rearrangement joins TRBV2 to TRBJ2-5; TRBD2 might be the D (6 bases). V gave up 10 bases and J gave up 4 bases, with 22 bases separating them. CDR1 is SNHLY, CDR2 FYNNEI, per germline. The CDR3 runs to 15 residues. The CDR3 DNA is TGTGCCACCCACAGACAGCGGGCCCCGGGAGAGACCCAGTACTTC. It yields the protein CATHRQRAPGETQYF.

This clone was detected once. J is TRBJ1-1 and V is TRBV18; D perhaps matches TRBD1 (5 bases). The CDR3 sequence is 16 residues long. Per the germline V gene, CDR1 is KGHSH and CDR2 is LQKENI. The V gene lost 5 bases and the J gene lost 0 bases, with 16 bases spanning the gap. CDR3 nucleotide sequence: TGTGCCAGCTCATTTTCGGGGGGTCTGATGAACACTGAAGCTTTCTTT. Protein sequence: CASSFSGGLMNTEAFF.

In this sample, this clone turned up many times. V gene TRBV21-1 combines with J gene TRBJ1-2. TRBV21-1 is flagged as a pseudogene. The CDR3 runs to 18 residues. The CDR3 sequence: CASSKVGVIVEVDYGYTF. DNA for the CDR3: TGTGCCAGCAGCAAAGTGGGGGTTATTGTCGAAGTTGACTATGGCTACACCTTC.

This clone was recorded a few times. The chain couples TRBV5-1 to TRBJ1-1; weak D call: TRBD1 (5 bases). V lost 0 bases to trimming and J lost 3 bases, with 9 bases between them. Germline V gene sequence: CDR1 SGHRS, CDR2 YFSETQ. The CDR3 length is 14 residues. The DNA of the CDR3 is TGCGCCAGCAGCTTGGAGCTCAGGGACACTGAAGCTTTCTTT. Its translation: CASSLELRDTEAFF.

V usage is TRBV5-1 and J usage is TRBJ2-1, with D possibly TRBD2 on 6 matching bases. The CDR3 is made up of 15 amino acids. Trimming took 8 bases from V and 1 from J, leaving 16 bases between them. Germline V gives CDR1 SGHRS, CDR2 YFSETQ. In DNA form, the CDR3 reads TGCGCCAGTCAGTATAGCGGAGGATCCTACAATGAGCAGTTCTTC. Its protein is CASQYSGGSYNEQFF.